These 6 T cell receptor beta chains share one sample of origin, sequenced in a study of identifying expanded T cells in peripheral blood. Method: immunoSEQ multiplex PCR; TCRdb's copy keeps in-frame clones and lacks some. The sample lists some 120,000 clones, more than 75% seen once, with about 3.1% in the top ten. The sample comprised blood. These receptors were taken from a person aged 18 to 75 in good health.

V usage is TRBV9 and J usage is TRBJ1-1; D gene uncertain. The CDR3 has 13 residues. Trimming stripped 6 bases from V and 4 bases from J, with 13 bases between. Germline V gene sequence: CDR1 SGDLS, CDR2 YYNGEE. The chain's CDR3 is CASKSRDGTEAFF. CDR3 nucleotides: TGTGCCAGCAAGTCGAGAGACGGCACTGAAGCTTTCTTT.

This clone appeared once. The V and J genes are TRBV7-9 and TRBJ1-1; the match to TRBD1 covers 8 bases. This CDR3 contains 12 residues. V lost 3 bases to trimming and J lost 10 bases; unmatched junction nucleotides: 4. Germline CDR1 and CDR2: SEHNR and FQNEAQ (reference sequence). In nucleotides, the CDR3 is TGTGCCAGCAGCTTTCTAGGACAGGGAGCTTTCTTT. It is translated as CASSFLGQGAFF.

The V gene is TRBV2, the J gene TRBJ1-2; D perhaps matches TRBD1 (5 bases). The CDR3 covers 14 residues. Between the trimmed V and J ends, which lost 1 base and 3 bases, there was a span of 9 bases. CDR1 is SNHLY, CDR2 FYNNEI, per germline. The CDR3 DNA sequence: TGTGCCAGCAGTGAAGGGTTGACAGACTATGGCTACACCTTC. The encoded protein is CASSEGLTDYGYTF.

This rearrangement joins TRBV28 to TRBJ2-2; D gene uncertain. Trimming shortened V by 3 bases and J by 1 base, and 3 bases separated the two germline ends. The CDR3 is 13 amino acids. CDR1 MDHEN and CDR2 SYDVKM come from the germline V gene. The CDR3 region has the DNA TGTGCCAGCAGTTTCGGGAACACCGGGGAGCTGTTTTTT. Translating gives CASSFGNTGELFF.

This clone was counted a few times. The chain is built from TRBV2 and TRBJ1-2; D call uncertain. Germline V gene data show CDR1 as SNHLY and CDR2 as FYNNEI. V lost 4 bases to trimming and J lost 4 bases, with 7 bases between them. The CDR3 has 12 residues. CDR3 in DNA: TGTGCCAGCAGTGCGCCCGTCTATGGCTACACCTTC. This encodes CASSAPVYGYTF.

The rearrangement uses TRBV6-6 and TRBJ2-7, with D tentatively TRBD1 (5 bases). Germline V gene sequence: CDR1 MNHNY, CDR2 SVGAGI (reference sequence). Trimming removed 10 bases from V and 0 bases from J, with 10 bases in between. The CDR3 has 12 amino acids. The CDR3 DNA follows: TGTGCCACCCAGGGTCCCTCCTACGAGCAGTACTTC. This sequence encodes CATQGPSYEQYF.